A selection of T cell receptor beta chains follows, all from one sample in a study of CD8+CD57+ T cells in acquired aplastic anemia. TCRdb re-derived calls from the reads in MiXCR, one entry per CDR3 protein. The data hold tens of thousands of distinct CDR3 sequences, with approximately 45% observed a single time. Material: sorted CD4+, CD8+, or CD8+CD57+ T cells (not recorded which) from PBMCs. The receptors were gathered from a human donor in good health, serving as a control. The CDR3 runs from the conserved cysteine through the conserved F or W. Fields, in order: J gene, clone size, D gene, V gene, CDR3 DNA, CDR3 protein. The D gene is left open where the match is weak. Where a row states a size, it is once, few, many or the class of an expanded clone; other rows omit it.

TRBJ1-5 | NA | NA | TRBV12-3/TRBV12-4 | TGTGCCAGCAGGACCACCACCGGGGCGGGCAATCAGCCCCAGCATTTT | CASRTTTGAGNQPQHF
TRBJ2-7 | many | NA | TRBV5-1 | TGCGCCAGCAGCTTGGCCACCTACGAGCAGTACTTC | CASSLATYEQYF
TRBJ2-3 | NA | TRBD2 | TRBV10-3 | TGTGCCATCAGCGCACGCGGGGGGTGGACAGATACGCAGTATTTT | CAISARGGWTDTQYF
TRBJ2-7 | many | TRBD2 | TRBV6-1 | TGTGCCAGCAGTGAGACTAGCGGCCACTACGAGCAGTACTTC | CASSETSGHYEQYF
TRBJ1-5 | NA | NA | TRBV7-6 | TGTGCCAGCAGCAACATTAGCGGGCCCCAGCATTTT | CASSNISGPQHF
TRBJ2-7 | NA | TRBD1 | TRBV20-1 | TGCAGTGCTAGTCCCGGGACAGGGATTGGCGAGCAGTACTTC | CSASPGTGIGEQYF
TRBJ2-7 | NA | NA | TRBV7-2 | TGTGCCAGCAGCTCCAGCGGGACAGGAGAGTACGAGCAGTACTTC | CASSSSGTGEYEQYF
TRBJ2-7 | NA | NA | TRBV15 | TGTGCCACCAGCAGAGACACCAACAGCTACGAGCAGTACTTC | CATSRDTNSYEQYF
TRBJ2-7 | NA | NA | TRBV25-1 | TGTGCCAGCAGTGGGGGGGGCAGGGGGGGAGAGCAGTACTTT | CASSGGGRGGEQYF
TRBJ2-7 | NA | NA | TRBV25-1 | TGTGCCAGCAGTGTATATAGCTCCGGGAGGGACAGCTCCACCTACGAGCAGTACTTC | CASSVYSSGRDSSTYEQYF
TRBJ2-3 | NA | NA | TRBV24-1 | TGTGCCACCAGTGATACTAGGGAGGGGGGCACAGATACGCAGTATTTT | CATSDTREGGTDTQYF
TRBJ2-5 | NA | TRBD2 | TRBV15 | TGTGCCACCAGCACACGTCTAGCGGGCAAGGCCCAGTACTTC | CATSTRLAGKAQYF
TRBJ2-7 | NA | TRBD1 | TRBV19 | TGTGCCAGTAGTGTCATGGACAGGGACATCTACGAGCAGTACTTC | CASSVMDRDIYEQYF
TRBJ2-5 | many | TRBD2 | TRBV10-2 | TGCGCCAGCAGTAGCGGGGGGGCGGATCAAGAGACCCAGTACTTC | CASSSGGADQETQYF
TRBJ1-4 | NA | NA | TRBV25-1 | TGTGCCAGCAGTTTATCGAAGGGCGGACATGAAAAACTGTTTTTT | CASSLSKGGHEKLFF
TRBJ2-3 | NA | TRBD1 | TRBV19 | TGTGCCACAGGGGACAGGGGCGGTACAGATACGCAGTATTTT | CATGDRGGTDTQYF
TRBJ1-2 | few | NA | TRBV19 | TGTGCCAGTAACGGCGGGAACTATGGCTACACCTTC | CASNGGNYGYTF
TRBJ2-7 | NA | NA | TRBV15 | TGTGCCACCAGCTCCAGAGGACTGTCCTACGAGCAGTACTTC | CATSSRGLSYEQYF
TRBJ1-2 | NA | TRBD1 | TRBV20-1 | TGCAGTGCTAGAGTTTTGGGACAGGGCGACACCTTC | CSARVLGQGDTF
TRBJ2-1 | many | NA | TRBV29-1 | TGCAGCGTTGAGGGGGGGCAGTACAATGAGCAGTTCTTC | CSVEGGQYNEQFF
TRBJ1-1 | NA | TRBD1 | TRBV27 | TGTGCCAGCAGTTCAGGGGGAAGGAACACTGAAGCTCTCTTT | CASSSGGRNTEALF
TRBJ2-3 | few | NA | TRBV10-1 | TGCGCCAGCAGGACCACAGATACGCAGTATTTT | CASRTTDTQYF
TRBJ1-2 | NA | TRBD1 | TRBV30 | TGTGCCTGGAGTGCGACAGGGGTCGCCTACACCTTC | CAWSATGVAYTF
TRBJ1-5 | NA | NA | TRBV7-8 | TGTGCCAGCAGCTCCAACACTGGGACGCCCCAGCATTTT | CASSSNTGTPQHF
TRBJ2-7 | many | NA | TRBV7-9 | TGTGCCAGCAGCCACGATAGGGGAGCCTACGAGCAGTACTTC | CASSHDRGAYEQYF
TRBJ2-3 | NA | NA | TRBV9 | TGTGCCAGCAGCGTTGGTGGAGATACGCAGTATTTT | CASSVGGDTQYF
TRBJ1-2 | many | NA | TRBV7-9 | TGTGCCAGCAGCTTAGCCCAAACAGGGCCCTATGGCTACACCTTC | CASSLAQTGPYGYTF
TRBJ1-5 | many | NA | TRBV19 | TGTGCCAGCCAGTCGTTGTCCGGTAATCAGCCCCAGCATTTT | CASQSLSGNQPQHF
TRBJ1-5 | many | NA | TRBV20-1 | TGCAGTGCACGGCTGGGCAATCAGCCCCAGCATTTT | CSARLGNQPQHF
TRBJ2-7 | NA | TRBD1 | TRBV24-1 | TGTGCCACCAGCCGGGACAGGGGCGCCCTTCGGTACTTC | CATSRDRGALRYF
TRBJ2-7 | NA | TRBD1 | TRBV25-1 | TGTGCCAGCAGCCGCGGACAGGGGGGACACGAGCAGTACTTC | CASSRGQGGHEQYF
TRBJ1-1 | many | NA | TRBV10-1 | TGCGCCAGCAGTGAGACCCGGACAGTGAACACTGAAGCTTTCTTT | CASSETRTVNTEAFF
TRBJ2-7 | NA | NA | TRBV20-1 | TGCAGTGCTCGGCCCCGCCGGTCACCCTACGGGCAGCACTTC | CSARPRRSPYGQHF
TRBJ2-7 | many | NA | TRBV20-1 | TGCAGTGCTAGGACCCCAGGATCCTACGAGCAGTACTTC | CSARTPGSYEQYF
TRBJ1-1 | many | TRBD1 | TRBV20-1 | TGCAGTGCTCCCCGACAGGGGATCCTTGGCACTGAAGCTTTCTTT | CSAPRQGILGTEAFF
TRBJ2-1 | many | TRBD2 | TRBV2 | TGTGCCAGCTCTAGCGGGGGCCTAGGGGACAATGAGCAGTTCTTC | CASSSGGLGDNEQFF
TRBJ2-7 | many | NA | TRBV2 | TGTGCCAGCACTTGGACAGACTCCTACGAGCAGTACTTC | CASTWTDSYEQYF
TRBJ1-6 | NA | TRBD1 | TRBV12-3/TRBV12-4 | TGTGCCAGCAGACCGGGACAGAGTAATTCACCCCCCCACTTT | CASRPGQSNSPPHF
TRBJ2-1 | many | NA | TRBV11-2 | TGTGCCAGCAGCTACCGCGGGGCACACTACAATGAGCAGTTCTTC | CASSYRGAHYNEQFF
TRBJ1-5 | many | NA | TRBV7-6 | TGTGCCAGCAGCCCCGACAGTCTTACTCAGCCCCAGCATTTT | CASSPDSLTQPQHF
TRBJ1-1 | NA | NA | TRBV5-6 | TGTGCCAGCAGCTTGCCGGAGGTAGCGTCTAGCACTGAAGCTTTCTTT | CASSLPEVASSTEAFF
TRBJ2-2 | few | TRBD2 | TRBV20-1 | TGCAGTGTTCCTAGCGGAACCAACACCGGGGAGCTGTTTTTT | CSVPSGTNTGELFF
TRBJ1-2 | NA | TRBD1 | TRBV2 | TGTGCCAGCAGTGAGGGACAGGGGGCGTATGGCTACACCTTC | CASSEGQGAYGYTF
TRBJ1-2 | few | TRBD1 | TRBV20-1 | TGCAGTGCCTTGACAGGGAAAAGCGGCTACACCTTC | CSALTGKSGYTF
TRBJ1-2 | NA | NA | TRBV15 | TGTGCCACCAGCAGAGGTGGGGTGGGGGACTGTGGCTACACCTTC | CATSRGGVGDCGYTF
TRBJ1-1 | NA | NA | TRBV14 | TGTGCCAGCAGCCAAGAACCGACCCGGTACACTGAAGCTTTCTTT | CASSQEPTRYTEAFF
TRBJ2-1 | many | NA | TRBV25-1 | TGTGCCAGCAGTGAAAATCCGACCCGACGGTACAATGAGCAGTTCTTC | CASSENPTRRYNEQFF
TRBJ1-2 | NA | NA | TRBV3-1 | TGTGCCAGCAGCCAAGAATACGAGACAGGAGTTGGCTACACCTTC | CASSQEYETGVGYTF
TRBJ2-2 | NA | NA | TRBV2 | TGTGCCAGCAGTATACGGTTCAACGCCGGGGAGCTGTTTTTT | CASSIRFNAGELFF
TRBJ2-2 | many | NA | TRBV9 | TGTGCCAGCAGCCCCTTTGACGGGGAGCTGTTTTTT | CASSPFDGELFF
TRBJ1-2 | few | NA | TRBV2 | TGTGCCAGCAGTCCTAGCTACACCTTC | CASSPSYTF
TRBJ2-7 | few | TRBD2 | TRBV30 | TGTGCCTGGAGTGTCCATGGACTAGTCGCCTACGAGCAGTACTTC | CAWSVHGLVAYEQYF
TRBJ2-3 | NA | NA | TRBV9 | TGTGCCAGCAGCGGGGGAGGCGTAACAGATACGCAGTATTTT | CASSGGGVTDTQYF
TRBJ1-1 | NA | TRBD1 | TRBV12-3/TRBV12-4 | TGTGCCAGCAGTTTAACGGCAGGGGGTAACACTGAAGCTTTCTTT | CASSLTAGGNTEAFF
TRBJ1-2 | few | TRBD1 | TRBV30 | TGTGCCTGGACCGCAACTGGGACAGGGGATGGCTACACCTTC | CAWTATGTGDGYTF
TRBJ1-1 | NA | NA | TRBV15 | TGTGCCACCAGCAGATCCGGGATCACTGAAGCTTTCTTT | CATSRSGITEAFF
TRBJ2-7 | many | NA | TRBV6-1 | TGTGCCAGCAGTGAGGAGGTTGGCCCCCACACCTACGAGCAGTACTTC | CASSEEVGPHTYEQYF